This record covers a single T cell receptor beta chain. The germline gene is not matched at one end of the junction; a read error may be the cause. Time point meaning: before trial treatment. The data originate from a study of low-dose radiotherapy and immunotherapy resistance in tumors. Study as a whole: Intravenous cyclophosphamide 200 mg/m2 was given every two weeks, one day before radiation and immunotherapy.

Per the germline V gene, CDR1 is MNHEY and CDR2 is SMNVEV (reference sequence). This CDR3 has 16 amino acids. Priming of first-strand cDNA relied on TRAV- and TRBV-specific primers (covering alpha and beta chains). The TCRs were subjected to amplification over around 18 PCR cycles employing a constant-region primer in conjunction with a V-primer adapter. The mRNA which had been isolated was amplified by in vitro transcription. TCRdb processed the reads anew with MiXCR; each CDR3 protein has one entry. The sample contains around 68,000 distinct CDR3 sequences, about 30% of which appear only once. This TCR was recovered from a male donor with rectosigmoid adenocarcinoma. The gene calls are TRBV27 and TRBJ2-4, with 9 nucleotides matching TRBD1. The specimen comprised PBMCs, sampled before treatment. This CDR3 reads CASSLGTGKGKNVQYF. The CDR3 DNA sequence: TGTGCCAGCAGTTTAGGGACAGGGAAAGGCAAAAACGTTCAGTACTTC.